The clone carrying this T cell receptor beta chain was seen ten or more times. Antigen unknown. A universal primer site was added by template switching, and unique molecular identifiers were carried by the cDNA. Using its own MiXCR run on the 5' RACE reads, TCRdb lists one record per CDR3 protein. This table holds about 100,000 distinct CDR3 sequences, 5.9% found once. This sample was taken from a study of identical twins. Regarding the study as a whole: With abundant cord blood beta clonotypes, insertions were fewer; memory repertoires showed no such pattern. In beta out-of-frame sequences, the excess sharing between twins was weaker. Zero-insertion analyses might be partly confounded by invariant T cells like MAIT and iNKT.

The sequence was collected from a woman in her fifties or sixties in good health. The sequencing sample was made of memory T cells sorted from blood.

The CDR3 sequence is CASSVGDYSYNEQFF. DNA for the CDR3: TGTGCCAGCAGCGTAGGGGATTACTCCTACAATGAGCAGTTCTTC. The chain uses TRBV12-3 or TRBV12-4 and TRBJ2-1; tentative D call: TRBD1 (5 bases). CDR3 length: 15 amino acids. Trimming removed 6 bases at V and 0 bases at J, with 12 bases between.